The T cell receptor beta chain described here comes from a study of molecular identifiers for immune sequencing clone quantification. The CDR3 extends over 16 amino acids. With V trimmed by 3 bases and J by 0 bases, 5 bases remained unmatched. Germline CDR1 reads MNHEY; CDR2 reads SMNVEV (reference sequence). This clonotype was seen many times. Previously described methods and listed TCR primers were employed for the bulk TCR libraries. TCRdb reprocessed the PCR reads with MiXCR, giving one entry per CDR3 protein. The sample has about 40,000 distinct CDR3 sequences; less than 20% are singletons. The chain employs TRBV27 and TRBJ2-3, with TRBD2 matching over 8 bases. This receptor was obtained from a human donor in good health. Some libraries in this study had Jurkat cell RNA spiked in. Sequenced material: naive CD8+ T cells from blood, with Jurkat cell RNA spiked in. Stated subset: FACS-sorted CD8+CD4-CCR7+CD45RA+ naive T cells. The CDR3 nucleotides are TGTGCCAGCAGTTTTGGAGCGGGGGCAAGCACAGATACGCAGTATTTT. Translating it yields CASSFGAGASTDTQYF.